This T cell receptor beta chain was obtained from a study of blood T cell repertoires in COVID-19. At the level of the study: Samples taken during acute and convalescent COVID-19 were collected in the United States, Italy and Spain. T cells, B-cell-depleted T cells, or PBMCs supplied cDNA or gDNA.

Seattle patients were enrolled during active infection and followed longitudinally. Per the original data handling: For nucleated cells, counts were estimated from reference gene primer amplification. Profiled with immunoSEQ multiplex PCR; TCRdb holds only in-frame clones, not every one. V and J calls and clone size follow that table, whereas D and trimming were derived from the DNA. Here the sample spans about 130,000 clones, 70% to 80% being singletons. CDR3 length: 16 amino acids. The V and J ends lost 2 bases and 5 bases respectively, with 16 bases between them. Germline V gene data show CDR1 as SGHRS and CDR2 as YFSETQ.

The sample consisted of peripheral blood. This clonotype was obtained from a woman in her seventies with COVID-19, enrolled during active disease. The chain uses TRBV5-1 and TRBJ1-4; D might be TRBD1 (6 bases). CDR3 nucleotides: TGCGCCAGCAGCTTCGGACAGAGGGGCCGAAATGAAAAACTGTTTTTT. Encoded protein: CASSFGQRGRNEKLFF.